Shown below are 9 T cell receptor beta chains from a single sample sequenced in a study of shared clonotypes between healthy human individuals. Generated by immunoSEQ multiplex PCR, the TCRdb table keeps only in-frame clones and is missing some. Of roughly 500,000 clones detected, around 96% appear once; the ten largest clones hold about 0.059%. Sequencing was performed on naive CD4+ T cells sorted from blood. As to subset: CD45RA+ positively selected. These receptors all stem from a woman younger than 45 in good health.

The V call is TRBV5-1, the J call TRBJ1-2; TRBD1 matches 10 bases. Germline CDR1 and CDR2: SGHRS and YFSETQ. V was pared by 2 bases and J by 2 bases, with 9 bases of the junction left unmatched. The CDR3 sequence is 17 residues long. The CDR3 nucleotides are TGCGCCAGCAGCTTCCTCTCCGGGACAGGGGAAAACTATGGCTACACCTTC. Amino acids: CASSFLSGTGENYGYTF.

This clone has just one count. The V call is TRBV27, the J call TRBJ2-5; 8 bases are a match to TRBD2. CDR3 size: 13 residues. The ends lost 7 bases at V and 2 bases at J; junction bases unmatched: 3. Germline assignment: CDR1 MNHEY and CDR2 SMNVEV (reference sequence). The CDR3 DNA follows: TGTGCCAGCAAGGGACTAGATCAAGAGACCCAGTACTTC. Translating it yields CASKGLDQETQYF.

The V gene is TRBV2, the J gene TRBJ2-5, with a tentative D call TRBD2 (6 bases). Germline values: CDR1 SNHLY, CDR2 FYNNEI. This CDR3 has 14 residues. Deletions cut 7 bases from V and 5 bases from J, with 17 bases between. This CDR3 is CASISDLGGETQYF. In DNA form, the CDR3 reads TGTGCCAGCATCTCGGACCTTGGGGGGGAGACCCAGTACTTC.

This clone was recorded a few times. The rearrangement links TRBV5-4 to TRBJ2-3; 8 positions match TRBD1. The CDR3 contains 16 residues. CDR1 and CDR2 from the germline V gene are SGHNT and YYREEE (reference sequence). J gave up 2 bases and V 5 bases, and 10 bases lay outside the gene matches. CDR3 residues: CASSSPGQENTDTQYF. DNA of the CDR3: TGTGCCAGCAGTTCGCCGGGACAGGAGAACACAGATACGCAGTATTTT.

This rearrangement joins TRBV19 to TRBJ1-6; 8 positions agree with TRBD1. CDR3 size: 12 residues. V lost 10 bases to trimming and J lost 9 bases; unmatched junction nucleotides: 5. CDR1 LNHDA and CDR2 SQIVND come from the germline V gene (reference sequence). The CDR3 nucleotides read TGTGCCATCGGACAGGGCGGTTCACCCCTCCACTTT. Protein sequence: CAIGQGGSPLHF.

This chain joins TRBV18 and TRBJ1-1, with D unresolved. The germline V gene encodes CDR1 KGHSH and CDR2 LQKENI. Trimming stripped 3 bases from V and 3 bases from J, with 11 bases between. CDR3 size: 14 residues. CDR3 in DNA: TGTGCCAGCTCACCCGTGACGGATTACACTGAAGCTTTCTTT. Its protein product is CASSPVTDYTEAFF.

The chain carries TRBV6-1 and TRBJ2-2, with a weak D call TRBD1 (5 bases). The ends were cut back, 7 bases at V and 8 bases at J, with 17 bases in the middle. This CDR3 is 14 amino acids long. Germline V gene data show CDR1 as MNHNS and CDR2 as SASEGT. The CDR3 coding sequence is TGTGCCAGCAATTCACCAGGGTGGCCAGGGGAGCTGTTTTTT. It codes for CASNSPGWPGELFF.

As DNA, the CDR3 is TGTGCCAGCAGTGACGGGACAGCGAACACCGGGGAGCTGTTTTTT. Translating gives CASSDGTANTGELFF. J is TRBJ2-2 and V is TRBV6-6, with TRBD1 matching over 7 bases. Germline V gene data show CDR1 as MNHNY and CDR2 as SVGAGI (reference sequence). V dropped 5 bases and J dropped 0; count of bases not matched to a gene: 3. The CDR3 is made up of 15 amino acids.

The CDR3 spells CASSQGLGTEAFF. The DNA of the CDR3 is TGTGCCAGCAGTCAGGGGTTGGGCACTGAAGCTTTCTTT. The chain combines TRBV5-8 with TRBJ1-1; possible D gene TRBD1, 6 bases. V lost 5 bases and J 4 bases, leaving 12 bases between the germline ends. Per germline, CDR1 SGHTS and CDR2 YDEGEE. The CDR3 has 13 residues.